This T cell receptor beta chain originates from a study of monozygotic twins with inflammatory bowel disease. General observations from the study: The study supported no single strong signal or clonotype linked to IBD.

Germline V lookup: CDR1 SGHNT, CDR2 YYREEE (reference sequence). This CDR3 region has 14 residues. Eight reactions per sample, run separately, yielded cDNA. Researchers used template switching to add UMIs featuring a 6-nucleotide sample barcode. TCRdb reprocessed the 5' RACE reads, keeping one entry per CDR3 protein, no DNA. Its listing shows a few hundred thousand distinct CDR3 sequences. A note on this clonotype: Antigen: not known.

The source of this sequence is a human donor with ulcerative colitis or Crohn's disease, or a healthy co-twin of an affected twin (not recorded which). The gene calls are TRBV5-4 and TRBJ1-6. The specimen sequenced was blood. This chain's CDR3 is CASSLVTTNSPLHF. Looking up the rest from reference TRBV5-4 and TRBJ1-6 gives the full variable domain: ETGVTQSPTHLIKTRGQQVTLRCSSQSGHNTVSWYQQALGQGPQFIFQYYREEENGRGNFPPRFSGLQFPNYSSELNVNALELDDSALYLCASSLVTTNSPLHFGNGTRLTVT.